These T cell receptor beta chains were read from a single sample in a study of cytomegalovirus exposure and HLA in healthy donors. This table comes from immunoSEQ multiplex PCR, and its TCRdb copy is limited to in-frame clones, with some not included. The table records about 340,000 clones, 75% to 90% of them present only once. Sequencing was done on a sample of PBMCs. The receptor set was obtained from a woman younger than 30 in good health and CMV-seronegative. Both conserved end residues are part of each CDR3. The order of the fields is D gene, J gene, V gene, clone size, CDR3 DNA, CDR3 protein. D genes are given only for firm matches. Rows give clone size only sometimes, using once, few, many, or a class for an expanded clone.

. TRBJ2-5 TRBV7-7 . TGTGCCAGCCGCCCCAGTCCAGGGCACGAGACCCAGTACTTC CASRPSPGHETQYF
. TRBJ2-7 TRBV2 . TGTGCCAGCAAAGTTGGACAAGGCTGGGCCCACTCCTACGAGCAGTACTTC CASKVGQGWAHSYEQYF
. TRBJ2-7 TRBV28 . TGTGCCAGCAGTCAGGGATACGGGTCCTACGAGCAGTACTTC CASSQGYGSYEQYF
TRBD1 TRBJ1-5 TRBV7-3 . TGTGCCAGCAGCTTAACCATTGGACAGGGGGCTTGGGGGCCCCAGCATTTT CASSLTIGQGAWGPQHF
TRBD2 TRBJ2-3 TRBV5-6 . TGTGCCAGCAGCTCGGGACTAGGCACAGATACGCAGTATTTT CASSSGLGTDTQYF
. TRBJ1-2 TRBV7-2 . TGTGCCAGCAGCTTATTCCATCAGGATGTCTATGGCTACACCTTC CASSLFHQDVYGYTF
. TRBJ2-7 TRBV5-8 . TGTGCCAGCAGCCCCATCGAGCAGTACTTC CASSPIEQYF
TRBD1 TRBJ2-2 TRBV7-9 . TGTGCCAGCAGCTTAGCTTGGACAGGGGGCAACACCGGGGAGCTGTTTTTT CASSLAWTGGNTGELFF
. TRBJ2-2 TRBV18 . TGTGCCAGCTCCCAACTAGGAAGAGGCACCGGGGAGCTGTTTTTT CASSQLGRGTGELFF
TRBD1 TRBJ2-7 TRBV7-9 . TGTGCCAGCCCCCAAGGGGGCAACCACGAGCAGTACTTC CASPQGGNHEQYF
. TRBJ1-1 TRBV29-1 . TGCAGCGGCGACAGCCTCAACACTGAAGCTTTCTTT CSGDSLNTEAFF
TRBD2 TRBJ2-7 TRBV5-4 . TGTGCCAGCAGCCGTAGCGGGAGCACCTACGAGCAGTACTTC CASSRSGSTYEQYF
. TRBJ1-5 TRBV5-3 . TGTGCATCGATTCAACCGAGGAGGGGAAGTGGGATCCATCAGCCCCAGCATTTT CASIQPRRGSGIHQPQHF
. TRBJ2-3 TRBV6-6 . TGTGCCAGCATGATGGACTCCTCGGGAGATACGCAGTATTTT CASMMDSSGDTQYF
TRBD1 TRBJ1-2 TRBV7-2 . TGTGCCAGCAGCTTAGGGGGACAGGAAGATGGCTACACCTTC CASSLGGQEDGYTF
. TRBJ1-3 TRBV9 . TGTGCCAGCAGCCTGGACGGGGGGTCGGGCTCTGGAAACACCATATATTTT CASSLDGGSGSGNTIYF
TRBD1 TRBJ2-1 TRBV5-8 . TGTGCCGGGTCGACAGGGTACAATGAGCAGTTCTTC CAGSTGYNEQFF
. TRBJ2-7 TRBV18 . TGTGCCAGCTCACTCCAGGGTATCTACGAGCAGTACTTC CASSLQGIYEQYF
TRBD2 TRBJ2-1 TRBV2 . TGTGCCAGCAGTGAAGAGGCGGGAGGGGGGTTCTTC CASSEEAGGGFF
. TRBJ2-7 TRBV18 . TGTGCCAGCTCACCACCATCGCGCTCCTACGAGCAGTACTTC CASSPPSRSYEQYF
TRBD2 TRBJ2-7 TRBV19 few TGTGCCAGGGGGACGAGCGGGAGGGCTCACGAGCAGTACTTC CARGTSGRAHEQYF
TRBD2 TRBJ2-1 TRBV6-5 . TGTGCCAGCAGCCTTAGCGGGAGGGACAGTGAGCAGTTCTTC CASSLSGRDSEQFF
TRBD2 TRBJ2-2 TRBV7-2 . TGTGCCAGCACCAAGACTAGCGGGAAAACGACCGGGGAGCTGTTTTTT CASTKTSGKTTGELFF
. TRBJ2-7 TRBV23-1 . TGCGCCAGCAACTCCGAGCCCTACGAGCAGTACTTC CASNSEPYEQYF
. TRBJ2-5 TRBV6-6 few TGTGCCAGCAATGCCGGGGAGACCCAGTACTTC CASNAGETQYF
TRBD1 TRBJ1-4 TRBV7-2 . TGTGCCAGCAGCCTCCAGGGGGTTGGTGAAAAACTGTTTTTT CASSLQGVGEKLFF